These 3 T cell receptor beta chains were sequenced from one sample in a study of blood T cell repertoires in COVID-19. The method was immunoSEQ multiplex PCR; TCRdb's version includes in-frame clones alone and lacks a portion of them. The table has 200,000 to 250,000 clones, roughly 84% seen once. Sequenced material: peripheral blood. Receptors were obtained from a human donor in a cohort sampled during active COVID-19.

The chain carries TRBV18 and TRBJ2-1, with D perhaps matching TRBD1 (6 bases). This CDR3 spans 18 amino acids. Germline V CDR1 and CDR2: KGHSH, LQKENI. Trimming took 2 bases from V and 0 from J, leaving 17 bases between them. DNA for the CDR3: TGTGCCAGCTCACCATTCGGGCAGGGGTCGAGCTCCTACAATGAGCAGTTCTTC. Its translation: CASSPFGQGSSSYNEQFF.

J is TRBJ1-5 and V is TRBV2, with a tentative D call TRBD1 (6 bases). The CDR3 runs 15 residues. The germline V gene encodes CDR1 SNHLY and CDR2 FYNNEI. Trimming pared 2 bases from V and 1 base from J, leaving 9 bases between. CDR3 coding DNA: TGTGCCAGCAGTGAACCCAGGGGCAGCAATCAGCCCCAGCATTTT. The encoded protein is CASSEPRGSNQPQHF.

Only one count was recorded for this clone. The V and J genes are TRBV2 and TRBJ2-7, with D maybe TRBD2 (6 bases). This CDR3 region has 12 residues. Trimming shortened V by 6 bases and J by 3 bases, and 9 bases separated the two germline ends. Germline assignment: CDR1 SNHLY and CDR2 FYNNEI. The chain's CDR3 is CASRSEGYEQYF. The CDR3 nucleotides read TGTGCCAGCAGGTCGGAGGGCTACGAGCAGTACTTC. Using reference TRBV2 and TRBJ2-7 for the parts outside the CDR3, the full variable domain is EPEVTQTPSHQVTQMGQEVILRCVPISNHLYFYWYRQILGQKVEFLVSFYNNEISEKSEIFDDQFSVERPDGSNFTLKIRSTKLEDSAMYFCASRSEGYEQYFGPGTRLTVT.